The rows below give T cell receptor beta chains drawn from one sample of a study of CD8+ T cells in alopecia areata. Profiling relied on immunoSEQ multiplex PCR, and the TCRdb table lists in-frame clones only, not all of them. The sample has more than 150,000 clones; around 56% are singletons. The source was CD4+ T cells sorted from blood, collected at week 4, from a patient treated with tofacitinib. The origin of the receptors is a human donor with alopecia areata. CDR3s include the opening cysteine and the closing phenylalanine or tryptophan. D genes are given only for firm matches. Not all rows give a size; the values are once, few, many and, for expanded clones, a class.

>TRBV30|-|TRBJ1-1|-
CAWSLSSPLAEAFF
TGTGCCTGGAGTTTAAGCAGCCCACTAGCCGAAGCTTTCTTT
>TRBV28|-|TRBJ1-4|-
CASSRTDFGEKLFF
TGTGCCAGCAGCCGGACGGACTTTGGTGAAAAACTGTTTTTT
>TRBV30|-|TRBJ1-1|-
CAWSGGLGTEAFF
TGTGCCTGGAGTGGAGGGTTGGGAACTGAAGCTTTCTTT
>TRBV19|-|TRBJ1-5|few
CASRGPRQALKPQHF
TGTGCCAGTAGGGGGCCGAGACAGGCCTTAAAGCCCCAGCATTTT
>TRBV13|TRBD1|TRBJ1-2|-
CASSIRGQTVNYGYTF
TGTGCCAGTAGTATAAGGGGACAGACTGTTAACTATGGCTACACCTTC
>TRBV25-1|TRBD1|TRBJ1-2|-
CASSEYSDRGYGYTF
TGTGCCAGCAGTGAATATTCGGACAGGGGATATGGCTACACCTTC
>TRBV29-1|-|TRBJ1-4|-
CSGGRKEELFF
TGCAGCGGGGGGCGCAAAGAGGAACTGTTTTTT
>TRBV23-1|-|TRBJ2-7|-
CASSHRGTKNPYEQYF
TGCGCCAGCAGTCACCGCGGGACAAAAAATCCCTACGAGCAGTACTTC
>TRBV2|-|TRBJ2-3|-
CASSKNIPIRASIVTDTQYF
TGTGCCAGCAGTAAGAACATTCCCATCCGCGCGTCCATAGTCACAGATACGCAGTATTTT
>TRBV27|TRBD1|TRBJ2-2|once
CASRSGQGVGELFF
TGTGCCAGCAGAAGTGGACAGGGGGTCGGGGAGCTGTTTTTT
>TRBV30|-|TRBJ1-2|-
CAWQGVGGYTF
TGTGCCTGGCAAGGGGTAGGCGGCTACACCTTC
>TRBV30|-|TRBJ1-1|few
CAWSETVTEAFF
TGTGCCTGGAGCGAGACAGTCACTGAAGCTTTCTTT
>TRBV7-2|-|TRBJ1-2|-
CASSFDFGAGDLYGYTF
TGTGCCAGCAGCTTTGATTTCGGTGCTGGGGACCTCTATGGCTACACCTTC
>TRBV7-9|-|TRBJ1-4|few
CASSSRQINEKLFF
TGTGCCAGCAGCTCACGGCAGATTAATGAAAAACTGTTTTTT
>TRBV7-9|-|TRBJ2-7|few
CASSLDGVVYEQYF
TGTGCCAGCAGCTTAGACGGCGTCGTCTACGAGCAGTACTTC
>TRBV29-1|-|TRBJ1-2|-
CSVDRVEGYTF
TGCAGCGTTGACAGGGTTGAAGGCTACACCTTC
>TRBV29-1|-|TRBJ2-7|-
CSVQGGVSGYEQYF
TGCAGCGTTCAGGGGGGTGTATCTGGCTACGAGCAGTACTTC
>TRBV7-2|TRBD1|TRBJ2-1|-
CASSPRTGVRFF
TGTGCCAGCAGCCCAAGGACAGGGGTGAGGTTCTTC
>TRBV29-1|TRBD2|TRBJ2-3|-
CSVSLAGGADTQYF
TGCAGCGTCTCCCTAGCGGGGGGGGCAGATACGCAGTATTTT
>TRBV28|TRBD1|TRBJ2-6|once
CASSPDRGNSGANVLTF
TGTGCCAGCAGTCCTGACAGGGGAAACTCTGGGGCCAACGTCCTGACTTTC
>TRBV19|TRBD1|TRBJ2-1|few
CASSSMKLDRAYNEQFF
TGTGCCAGTAGTAGTATGAAGCTTGACAGGGCCTACAATGAGCAGTTCTTC
>TRBV4-3|-|TRBJ2-6|few
CASSQDAVSGANVLTF
TGCGCCAGCAGCCAAGATGCAGTCTCTGGGGCCAACGTCCTGACTTTC